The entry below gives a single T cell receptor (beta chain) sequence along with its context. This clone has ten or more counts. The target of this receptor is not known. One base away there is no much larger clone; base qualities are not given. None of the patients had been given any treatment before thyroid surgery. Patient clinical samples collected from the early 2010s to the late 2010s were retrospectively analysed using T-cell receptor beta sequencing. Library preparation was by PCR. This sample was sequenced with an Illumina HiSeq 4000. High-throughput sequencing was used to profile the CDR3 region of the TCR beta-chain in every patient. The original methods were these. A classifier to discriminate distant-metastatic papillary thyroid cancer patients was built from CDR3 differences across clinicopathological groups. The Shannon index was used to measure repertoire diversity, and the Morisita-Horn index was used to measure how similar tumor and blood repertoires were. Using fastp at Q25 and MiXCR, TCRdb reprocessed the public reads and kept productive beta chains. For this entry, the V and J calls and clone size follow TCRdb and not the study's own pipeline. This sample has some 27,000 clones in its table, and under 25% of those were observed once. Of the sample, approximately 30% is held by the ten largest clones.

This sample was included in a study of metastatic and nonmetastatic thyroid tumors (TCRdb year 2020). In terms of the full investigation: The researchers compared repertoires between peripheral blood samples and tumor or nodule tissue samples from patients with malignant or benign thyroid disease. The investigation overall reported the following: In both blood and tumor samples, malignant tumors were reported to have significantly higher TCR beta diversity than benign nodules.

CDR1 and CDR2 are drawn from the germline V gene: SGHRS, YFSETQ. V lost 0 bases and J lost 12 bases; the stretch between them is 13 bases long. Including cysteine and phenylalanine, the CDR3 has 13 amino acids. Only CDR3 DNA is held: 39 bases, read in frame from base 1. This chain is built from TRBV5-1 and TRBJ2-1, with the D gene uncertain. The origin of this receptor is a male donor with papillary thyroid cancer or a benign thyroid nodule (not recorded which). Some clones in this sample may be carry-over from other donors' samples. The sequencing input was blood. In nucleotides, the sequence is TGCGCCAGCAGCTTGGTTGTCCCCCCTGTGCAGTTCTTC. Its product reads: CASSLVVPPVQFF. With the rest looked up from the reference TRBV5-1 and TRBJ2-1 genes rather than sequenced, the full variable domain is KAGVTQTPRYLIKTRGQQVTLSCSPISGHRSVSWYQQTPGQGLQFLFEYFSETQRNKGNFPGRFSGRQFSNSRSEMNVSTLELGDSALYLCASSLVVPPVQFFGPGTRLTVL.